A selection of T cell receptor beta chains follows, all from one sample in a study of cytomegalovirus exposure and HLA in healthy donors. The data were produced by immunoSEQ multiplex PCR, yet TCRdb's version contains in-frame clones alone and is incomplete. The repertoire holds about 180,000 clones, about 80% seen once, with more than 0.45% in the top ten. Sequences were obtained from PBMCs. All receptors derive from a woman aged 45-60 years in good health and CMV-seronegative. Each CDR3 is given without its conserved first and last residue.

13,TRBV19,TRBJ2-1,ATAPGQGGGDEQF
13,TRBV7-2,TRBJ2-7,ASSVALAKSYEQY
15,TRBV4-1,TRBJ2-7,ASSQEIAGHESYEQY
14,TRBV6-5,TRBJ2-7,ASSYSIGTGGHEQY
12,TRBV27,TRBJ2-7,ASSSSTGGGEQY
13,TRBV15,TRBJ2-3,ATRLGLDGRDTQY
15,TRBV2,TRBJ2-5,ASSEAASGTSRETQY
13,TRBV9,TRBJ2-6,ASSLSPGGANVLT
11,TRBV9,TRBJ1-2,ASKRGGDYGYT
13,TRBV7-9,TRBJ2-7,ASSLLVTGGDEQY
12,TRBV28,TRBJ1-2,ASRAGTGLGGYT
10,TRBV5-1,TRBJ2-1,ASSSDRNEQF
18,TRBV7-5,TRBJ2-2,ARSPSGQGVVDGWGRELF
12,TRBV28,TRBJ1-3,ASSGQGDGNTIY
14,TRBV19,TRBJ2-7,ASSPKMTGLSYEQY
10,TRBV11-2,TRBJ2-1,ASSPGQGQQF
11,TRBV28,TRBJ2-4,ASSPPAKNIQY
17,TRBV2,TRBJ2-1,ASTNSLAGGPLTYNEQF
12,TRBV6-6,TRBJ1-3,ASSYSISGNTIY
15,TRBV27,TRBJ1-4,ASSYSTGGPTNEKLF
15,TRBV27,TRBJ2-3,ASSKTSGSKGTDTQY
11,TRBV9,TRBJ1-2,ASSPTGTYGYT
11,TRBV5-6,TRBJ1-2,ASSLGQVSGYT
13,TRBV7-9,TRBJ2-3,ASSPGQGGTDTQY
13,TRBV7-9,TRBJ1-5,ASSLGANSNQPQH
12,TRBV4-1,TRBJ1-5,ASSQDWGRQPQH
9,TRBV20-1,TRBJ1-5,SARDRQPQH
11,TRBV28,TRBJ1-2,ASSLRGLYGYT
21,TRBV27,TRBJ2-3,ASSLEPSPRLAALVLGTDTQY
11,TRBV5-1,TRBJ2-5,ASSSGGGETQY
12,TRBV27,TRBJ1-2,ASKFSAYLYGYT
13,TRBV10-3,TRBJ2-3,AISDSRAGGDTQY
14,TRBV30,TRBJ2-1,AWNAGGPLPRNEQF
13,TRBV6-1,TRBJ1-4,ASSEQDRGDEKLF
14,TRBV9,TRBJ2-2,ASSAQGMANTGELF
11,TRBV10-2,TRBJ1-2,ASSESGTVGYT
11,TRBV15,TRBJ2-3,ATGLAGQVTQY
14,TRBV4-3,TRBJ2-7,ASSPTLAFSFYEQY
14,TRBV6-1,TRBJ2-3,ASSVGLAGGGDTQY
13,TRBV5-6,TRBJ2-2,ASSPYRVETGELF
15,TRBV4-3,TRBJ2-2,ASSQDPGGAGTGELF
15,TRBV28,TRBJ2-2,ASHISGGSPGAGELF
14,TRBV30,TRBJ2-1,AWRRGCSGNKYGKF
12,TRBV7-2,TRBJ2-1,ASSPEVSNNEQF
11,TRBV7-2,TRBJ2-1,ASRKGGNNEQF
13,TRBV28,TRBJ1-6,ASSLFGGLNSPLH
18,TRBV30,TRBJ2-1,AWSVLRLAGGLSSYNEQF